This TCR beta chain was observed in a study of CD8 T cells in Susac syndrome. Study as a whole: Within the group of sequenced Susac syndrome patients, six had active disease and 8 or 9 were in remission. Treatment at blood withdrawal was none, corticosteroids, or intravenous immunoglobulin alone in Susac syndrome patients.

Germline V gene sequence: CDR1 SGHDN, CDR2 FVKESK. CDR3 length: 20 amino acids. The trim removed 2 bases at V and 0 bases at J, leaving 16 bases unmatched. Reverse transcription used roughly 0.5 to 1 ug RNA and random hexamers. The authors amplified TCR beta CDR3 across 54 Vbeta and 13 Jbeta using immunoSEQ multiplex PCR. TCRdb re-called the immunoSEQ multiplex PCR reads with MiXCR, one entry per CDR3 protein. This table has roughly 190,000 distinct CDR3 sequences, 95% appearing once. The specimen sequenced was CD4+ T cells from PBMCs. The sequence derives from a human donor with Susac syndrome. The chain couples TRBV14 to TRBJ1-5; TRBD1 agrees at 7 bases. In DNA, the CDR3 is TGTGCCAGCAGCCAAAAACTTAGGGACAGCCCCTTAAATAGCAATCAGCCCCAGCATTTT. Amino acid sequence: CASSQKLRDSPLNSNQPQHF.